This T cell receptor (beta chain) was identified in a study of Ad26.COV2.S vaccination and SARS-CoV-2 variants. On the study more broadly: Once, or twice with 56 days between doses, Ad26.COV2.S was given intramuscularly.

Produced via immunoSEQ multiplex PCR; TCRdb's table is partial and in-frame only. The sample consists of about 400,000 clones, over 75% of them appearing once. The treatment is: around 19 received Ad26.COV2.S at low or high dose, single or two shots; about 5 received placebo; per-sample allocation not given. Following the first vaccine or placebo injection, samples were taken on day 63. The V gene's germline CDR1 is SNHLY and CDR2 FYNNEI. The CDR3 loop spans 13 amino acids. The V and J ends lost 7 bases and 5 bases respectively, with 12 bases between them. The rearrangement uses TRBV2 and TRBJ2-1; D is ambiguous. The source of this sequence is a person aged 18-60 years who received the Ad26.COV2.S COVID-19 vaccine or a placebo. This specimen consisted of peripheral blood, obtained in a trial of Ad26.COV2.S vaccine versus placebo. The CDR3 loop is CASTPAQNNEQFF. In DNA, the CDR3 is TGTGCCAGCACTCCTGCCCAAAACAATGAGCAGTTCTTC.